This TCR beta chain is from a study of metastatic and nonmetastatic thyroid tumors. The wider study: For malignant and benign thyroid patients, tumor or nodule tissue and blood were the sources whose repertoires were compared. Study outcomes and limitations: Relative to benign nodules, malignant thyroid tumors were reportedly characterized by significantly elevated TCR beta diversity in blood and tumor.

In the authors' workflow: Between-group CDR3 differences, defined by clinicopathological status, yielded a distant-metastasis classifier for papillary thyroid cancer. TCRdb re-called the PCR reads through MiXCR. These V and J calls originate from TCRdb's pipeline instead of the authors' own analysis. The sample lists tens of thousands of clones; about 12% were seen once. No patient received treatment before thyroid surgery. This clone has just a few counts. Antigen specificity is unknown. The length of the CDR3 is 15 residues. CDR1 SGHTA and CDR2 FQGTGA come from the germline V gene. V lost 5 bases and J 5 bases, leaving 18 bases between the germline ends.

The source is a female donor with papillary thyroid cancer or a benign thyroid nodule (not recorded which). Some clones in this sample may be carry-over from other donors' samples. The specimen was tumor tissue. This chain connects TRBV7-3 to TRBJ2-5, with a tentative D call TRBD1 (6 bases). CDR3 sequence: CASSPRGLAVETQYF. The CDR3 DNA is TGTGCCAGCAGCCCCAGGGGTCTAGCTGTCGAGACCCAGTACTTC.